This passage covers 27 T cell receptor beta chains from one sample sequenced in a study of T cell responses to AZD1222 COVID-19 vaccine. Using immunoSEQ multiplex PCR, the repertoire was profiled, and TCRdb retains in-frame clones only, with some absent. The sample holds approximately 110,000 clones, approximately 90% seen once. Sample: peripheral blood, taken on day 0 of AZD1222 vaccination. All receptors derive from an adult in good health.

V is TRBV15 and J is TRBJ2-3; D gene ambiguous. Germline CDR1 reads LNHNV; CDR2 reads YYDKDF (reference sequence). V lost 1 base and J 2 bases, leaving 7 bases between the germline ends. The CDR3 length is 14 residues. CDR3 amino acids: CATSRVSYTDTQYF. CDR3 in DNA: TGTGCCACCAGCAGAGTCTCCTACACAGATACGCAGTATTTT.

The chain has TRBV30 and TRBJ1-1, with D hard to call. Germline loops: CDR1 GTSNPN, CDR2 SVGIG (reference sequence). The V gene lost 0 bases and the J gene lost 1 base, with 6 bases spanning the gap. This CDR3 is 13 amino acids long. For the CDR3, the DNA is TGTGCCTGGAGTGTCTGGCAGAACACTGAAGCTTTCTTT. This gives the protein CAWSVWQNTEAFF.

The rearrangement joins TRBV6-5 to TRBJ2-7, with 8 bases matching TRBD1. The CDR3 has 15 amino acids. Germline-derived CDR1 and CDR2 are MNHEY and SVGAGI. The V gene end was trimmed by 6 bases and the J gene end by 5 bases; junction bases not matched to a gene: 12. CDR3 sequence (DNA): TGTGCCAGCAGCCAGGGCCGGGACAGGATCAACGAGCAGTACTTC. Its protein product is CASSQGRDRINEQYF.

The V and J genes are TRBV12-3 or TRBV12-4 and TRBJ2-7; maybe TRBD2 (6 bases). The CDR3 is 13 residues long. Trimming cost V 6 bases and J 7 bases, with 16 bases left between them. The CDR3 region has the DNA TGTGCCAGCAGGCGGGATCTCGCTGGGGAGCAGTACGTC. It encodes CASRRDLAGEQYV.

The genes are TRBV5-4 and TRBJ2-2; no clear D gene. Germline CDR1 and CDR2: SGHNT and YYREEE (reference sequence). The CDR3 loop spans 15 amino acids. V was shortened by 2 bases and J by 0 bases, with 8 bases between the two germline ends. CDR3 coding DNA: TGTGCCAGCAGCTTTGTAGGAGCGAACACCGGGGAGCTGTTTTTT. It specifies CASSFVGANTGELFF.

V gene TRBV9 combines with J gene TRBJ2-2; TRBD2 agrees at 14 bases. The trim removed 0 bases at V and 7 bases at J, leaving 5 bases unmatched. CDR3 length: 17 amino acids. Germline V gene sequence: CDR1 SGDLS, CDR2 YYNGEE. As DNA, the CDR3 is TGTGCCAGCAGCGTAGGACTAGCGGGAGGGTATGACGGGGAGCTGTTTTTT. It specifies CASSVGLAGGYDGELFF.

V and J are TRBV30 and TRBJ1-4, with D perhaps TRBD1 (5 bases). The germline CDR1 and CDR2 sequences are GTSNPN and SVGIG (reference sequence). V was shortened by 1 base and J by 4 bases, with 13 bases between the two germline ends. CDR3 size: 15 residues. DNA for the CDR3: TGTGCCTGGAGTGCCAGGGTGAGGCATAATGAAAAACTGTTTTTT. Protein sequence: CAWSARVRHNEKLFF.

This chain connects TRBV24-1 to TRBJ1-2; TRBD1 might be the D (5 bases). The CDR3 runs 13 residues. V lost 7 bases to trimming and J lost 6 bases, with 14 bases between them. Per germline, CDR1 KGHDR and CDR2 SFDVKD. CDR3 bases: TGTGCCACCAGCGGCACGGGGCGAAATGGCTACACCTTC. Translation: CATSGTGRNGYTF.

The sample holds a few counts of this clone. The chain combines TRBV3-1 (or the pseudogene TRBV3-2) with TRBJ2-1; D call uncertain. The V and J ends lost 4 bases and 4 bases respectively, with 14 bases between them. From germline, CDR1 is LGHDT and CDR2 YNNKEL (reference sequence). The CDR3 has 15 amino acids. CDR3 DNA sequence: TGTGCCAGCAGCCCTAGGCCTACCAATTACAATGAGCAGTTCTTC. Amino acid sequence: CASSPRPTNYNEQFF.

The chain has TRBV6-5 and TRBJ1-4, with D perhaps TRBD1 (5 bases). CDR1 MNHEY and CDR2 SVGAGI come from the germline V gene. CDR3 size: 16 residues. V lost 0 bases and J 6 bases, leaving 14 bases between the germline ends. CDR3 sequence reads: CASSYSGSRVDEKLFF. The CDR3 DNA sequence: TGTGCCAGCAGTTACTCCGGGTCCAGGGTAGATGAAAAACTGTTTTTT.

This rearrangement joins TRBV27 to TRBJ2-3, with D perhaps matching TRBD2 (6 bases). Trimming left V 3 bases short and J 1 base short, with 20 bases between. Per the germline V gene, CDR1 is MNHEY and CDR2 is SMNVEV (reference sequence). The CDR3 totals 18 residues. CDR3 residues: CASSFLGLADLGTDTQYF. DNA for the CDR3: TGTGCCAGCAGTTTCTTGGGCTTAGCGGACTTGGGCACAGATACGCAGTATTTT.

The chain has TRBV19 and TRBJ2-1; no definite D call. V shed 7 bases and J shed 6 bases, with 16 bases lying between them. The CDR3 is 14 residues long. Germline V gives CDR1 LNHDA, CDR2 SQIVND (reference sequence). The CDR3 DNA reads as TGTGCCAGTATGAAGTTCGGTAGTCGCAATGAGCAGTTCTTC. Its protein is CASMKFGSRNEQFF.

The chain's CDR3 is CASSSGGTNEKLFF. CDR3 in DNA: TGTGCCAGCTCGTCAGGGGGGACTAATGAAAAACTGTTTTTT. The V call is TRBV18, the J call TRBJ1-4, with 7 bases that match TRBD1. CDR3 length: 14 amino acids. Germline trimming cut 6 bases from V and 2 bases from J; bases unmatched to any gene: 3. The germline CDR1 and CDR2 sequences are KGHSH and LQKENI. Filled out from reference TRBV18 and TRBJ1-4, the complete variable domain reads NAGVMQNPRHLVRRRGQEARLRCSPMKGHSHVYWYRQLPEEGLKFMVYLQKENIIDESGMPKERFSAEFPKEGPSILRIQQVVRGDSAAYFCASSSGGTNEKLFFGSGTQLSVL.

CDR3 sequence reads: CASSPGQLYEQYF. In nucleotides, the CDR3 is TGTGCCAGCAGCCCCGGACAGCTCTACGAGCAGTACTTC. V gene TRBV13 combines with J gene TRBJ2-7, with a tentative D call TRBD1 (6 bases). Germline lookup yields CDR1 PRHDT and CDR2 FYEKMQ (reference sequence). Between the trimmed V and J ends, which lost 5 bases and 3 bases, there was a span of 11 bases. The CDR3 is 13 residues long.

The rearrangement uses TRBV2 and TRBJ1-5, with TRBD1 identical over 8 bases. V gave up 6 bases and J gave up 7 bases; unmatched junction bases: 8. The CDR3 spans 14 residues. Germline V lookup: CDR1 SNHLY, CDR2 FYNNEI. CDR3: CASSQTGARQPQHF. The CDR3 DNA follows: TGTGCCAGCAGCCAGACAGGGGCGAGGCAGCCCCAGCATTTT.

The CDR3 DNA is TGTGCCAGCAGCTTGGTGACAGGGGGCACTGAAGCTTTCTTT. As protein: CASSLVTGGTEAFF. The chain couples TRBV5-4 to TRBJ1-1, with 9 positions matching TRBD1. J was trimmed by 4 bases and V by 0 bases; bases with no gene match: 1. The CDR3 consists of 14 residues. Germline CDR1 reads SGHNT; CDR2 reads YYREEE (reference sequence).

The rearrangement uses TRBV28 and TRBJ2-7, with D unclear. Germline V lookup: CDR1 MDHEN, CDR2 SYDVKM. The CDR3 runs to 13 residues. The V end was cut by 7 bases, the J end by 2 bases, with 12 bases between. The CDR3 DNA follows: TGTGCCAGCAAGGGCCCTGGGGCCTACGAGCAGTACTTC. Amino acid sequence: CASKGPGAYEQYF.

This clone was recorded a few times. The chain links TRBV11-2 to TRBJ2-1; TRBD1 or TRBD2 may be the D gene (5 bases each). Trimming cost V 2 bases and J 3 bases, with 11 bases left between them. This CDR3 spans 15 amino acids. Germline values: CDR1 SGHAT, CDR2 FQNNGV. The CDR3, as DNA: TGTGCCAGCAGCTTACCGCCGGGGCTCTACAATGAGCAGTTCTTC. This sequence encodes CASSLPPGLYNEQFF.

The rearrangement joins TRBV18 to TRBJ1-5; D gene unclear. The CDR3 has 16 amino acids. Between the trimmed V and J ends, which lost 3 bases and 2 bases, there was a span of 14 bases. Looked up from germline, CDR1 is KGHSH and CDR2 is LQKENI. The CDR3 loop reads CASSPESRSGNQPQHF. CDR3 coding DNA: TGTGCCAGCTCACCGGAGAGTCGGTCGGGCAATCAGCCCCAGCATTTT.

The chain couples TRBV4-1 to TRBJ2-1, with 9 bases lining up with TRBD1. The junction had 10 bases not matched to a gene; V was cut back by 5 bases and J by 5 bases. The CDR3 contains 16 residues. Germline-derived CDR1 and CDR2 are MGHRA and YSYEKL. The DNA of the CDR3 is TGCGCCAGCAGCTATACAGGGGGCCCTATACACAATGAGCAGTTCTTC. Residues: CASSYTGGPIHNEQFF.

The chain has TRBV12-3 or TRBV12-4 and TRBJ1-2; the match to TRBD1 covers 9 bases. V lost 3 bases, J lost 6 bases, and 2 bases stayed unmatched. This CDR3 comprises 13 residues. The CDR3: CASSFRTGDGYTF. In DNA form, the CDR3 reads TGTGCCAGCAGTTTCCGGACAGGGGATGGCTACACCTTC.

The V gene is TRBV7-3, the J gene TRBJ2-3, with 14 bases fitting TRBD2. J lost 3 bases, V lost 5 bases, and 13 bases had no gene match. This CDR3 region has 19 residues. Germline V gives CDR1 SGHTA, CDR2 FQGTGA. CDR3 DNA: TGTGCCAGCAGCAACCTCCCGGGACTAGCGGGAGCCAGGACAGATACGCAGTATTTT. This gives the protein CASSNLPGLAGARTDTQYF.

The chain carries TRBV5-1 and TRBJ2-7; D not certain. Germline CDR1 and CDR2: SGHRS and YFSETQ. The CDR3 length is 12 residues. The CDR3 nucleotides read TGCGCGTCAACGGGTGCTGCCTACGAGCAGTACTTC. Translation: CASTGAAYEQYF.

The V gene is TRBV3-1 (or the pseudogene TRBV3-2), the J gene TRBJ2-3, with 10 bases identical to TRBD2. V was clipped by 8 bases and J by 8 bases; unmatched bases: 13. The germline V gene encodes CDR1 LGHDT and CDR2 YNNKEL (reference sequence). This CDR3 comprises 15 residues. The CDR3 protein is CASELAGPSGTTQYF. CDR3 in DNA: TGTGCCAGCGAACTAGCGGGGCCATCCGGGACTACGCAGTATTTT.

This clone appeared a single time. The chain carries TRBV9 and TRBJ1-1, with TRBD1 as a possible D gene (6 bases). This CDR3 contains 14 residues. Trimming left V 3 bases short and J 4 bases short, with 13 bases between. Germline values: CDR1 SGDLS, CDR2 YYNGEE. The CDR3 loop reads CASSAWTAGTEAFF. In DNA form, the CDR3 reads TGTGCCAGCAGCGCCTGGACAGCCGGCACTGAAGCTTTCTTT.

The V call is TRBV5-1, the J call TRBJ1-2; 11 bases are shared with TRBD1. Germline-derived CDR1 and CDR2 are SGHRS and YFSETQ. This CDR3 has 14 amino acids. V dropped 3 bases and J dropped 4; count of bases not matched to a gene: 2. The CDR3: CASSWGTGGYGYTF. The DNA for the CDR3 is TGCGCCAGCAGCTGGGGGACAGGGGGCTATGGCTACACCTTC.

The V and J genes are TRBV19 and TRBJ2-7; weak D call: TRBD1 (6 bases). V lost 3 bases, J lost 4 bases, and 16 bases lay in between. Germline-derived CDR1 and CDR2 are LNHDA and SQIVND (reference sequence). The CDR3 length is 15 residues. CDR3 coding DNA: TGTGCCAGTAGTATCAGTTGGGGGCAGCCTTACGAGCAGTACTTC. Translated, it gives CASSISWGQPYEQYF.